This T cell receptor (beta chain) was sequenced in a study of cytomegalovirus exposure and HLA in healthy donors (dated by TCRdb to about 2017). In the study overall: An earlier analysis of roughly 500 of the donors reported approximately 300 Gb of sequence data and approximately 110 million unique TCR beta sequences from about 180 million T cells. Approximately 310 gigabases of sequencing data and tens of millions of unique TCR sequences were included in an early release covering under 650 HLA-typed donors. Of the roughly 390 genotyped donors, over 65% fell in the genetic ancestry cluster associated with self-reported Caucasian donors. The study aimed to test whether cataloging public T cell receptors could reveal signatures of past pathogen exposure. The T cell repertoires of 666 subjects were profiled by immunosequencing and related to cytomegalovirus serostatus. A separate validation cohort of over 95 different subjects was used in addition to the approximately 640-subject first cohort. The study combined high-throughput TCR immunosequencing, statistical association of individual TCRs with disease status, and machine learning to predict cytomegalovirus infection status. In a later analysis, previously published TCR beta repertoires from 600 to 850 donors were re-analyzed and high-resolution HLA genotyping was added so that TCR occurrence patterns could be studied. Rather than using new phenotypic data, the later analysis identified candidate immune exposures from TCR beta sequences and from how often those sequences occurred across donors. An earlier analysis of more than 450 of the donors used high-throughput TCR beta sequencing to judge whether each TCR beta V gene segment behaved as functional or pseudogenic. Donor age, sex, ethnicity and CMV serostatus were compiled together with the repertoire data. A later genetic analysis used genome-wide SNP genotypes for about 65% of the 666 donors, treating that subset as a discovery cohort. All discovery cohort repertoires had been generated on a single sequencing platform. HLA typing covered class I and class II loci at four-digit resolution. Typing coverage differed by locus: A, B, C, DRB1 and DQB1 were typed in about 620-630 donors, DQA1 in 522, DPA1 in 600 to 610, and DPB1 in around 440. Because of strong linkage in the cohort, 4 to 6 DR-DQ haplotypes were treated as single units for association and clustering. Among almost 400 genotyped donors of the cohort, an average of around 240,000 unique TCR beta nucleotide sequences were sequenced per donor, about a sixth of them non-productive. What the work shows at the level of the full study, not this receptor alone: The only immune exposure information available for the cohort was CMV serostatus. Three of the identified cytomegalovirus-associated TCR beta chains were confirmed in vitro to be specific for cytomegalovirus antigens. HLA typing was unavailable for some donors at each locus, so association tests used only the typed subset. Because counts were too low, 15 to 20 rarely observed V segments, including chromosome 9 orphons, were excluded from the earlier analysis of 587 of the donors. When HLA alleles, especially DR and DQ, strongly co-occurred, TCR associations were difficult to assign to individual alleles. In a later analysis, HLA-associated TCR beta chains showed more clonal expansion and lower generation probabilities than non-associated chains that were equally common. According to the authors, the approach could potentially be generalized to other disease states and immunological phenotypes. The presence/absence analyses assumed that sequencing depth was roughly uniform across donors, and that assumption may not be true. The study gave a list of 150 to 200 TCR beta chains associated with cytomegalovirus. Most CMV-associated TCR beta chains appeared to be HLA-restricted in a later analysis, and the HLA associations seemed to be driven largely by CMV exposure. According to a later genetic analysis, donors in an Asian-associated ancestry cluster had fewer N-insertions in productive TCRs than the roughly 700-donor mean. V-gene and J-gene trimming of TCR beta chains was associated with a missense DCLRE1C variant in a later genetic analysis, and the association was replicated in an independent cohort. Linkage disequilibrium might explain the correlated functional status among segregating V segments, but an unknown experimental factor could not be excluded. The cohort was sequenced for TCR beta chains only, and without alpha or paired-chain data the features that could be detected were limited. According to a later analysis, parvovirus B19, influenza, CMV and Epstein-Barr virus appeared linked to several top co-occurrence clusters. In an earlier analysis of several hundred of the donors, most TCR beta V segments were observed in productive rearrangements about 90% or about 30% of the time, broadly matching IMGT annotations. A further reported finding was that TCR beta sequences accurately predicted the HLA-A and HLA-B alleles for most subjects in the first cohort. While some public TCRs were present in many individuals, most TCR sequences turned up only very rarely across donors. The classifier was reported to diagnose cytomegalovirus status with high specificity and sensitivity in both the original and validation cohorts. At a false discovery rate of 0.05, a later analysis linked 15,000 to 20,000 TCR beta sequences to specific HLA alleles. The 87-base-pair reads could not distinguish some IMGT-functional V segments, including TRBV6-2 and TRBV6-3, so those segments were excluded. A group of highly shared sequence variants was considered likely to be a technical artifact of the sequencing pipeline. In a later analysis, TCR association rates were found to vary across HLA loci, with the most associated TCRs seen for DRB1 alleles and the fewest for HLA-C alleles.

Regarding this clone: There is no known antigen for this receptor. Within one base of it there is no much larger clone, and no base qualities were kept.

The cohort consisted of hundreds of healthy bone marrow donors. At the time of sampling, every cohort member was nominally healthy, though immune exposures that went unrecorded were likely present. The donor tested CMV seronegative and was one of the 352 seronegative cohort members. A peripheral blood sample was provided by each donor, and peripheral blood mononuclear cells were used for TCR beta sequencing. The Qiagen DNeasy Blood Extraction Kit was used to extract genomic DNA from the blood cell samples. From a lookup of the germline V gene (reference sequence), CDR1 and CDR2 are GTSNPN and SVGIG. Cut back by 3 bases and 1 base, the V and J ends lie 12 bases apart. Including cysteine and phenylalanine, the CDR3 has 14 amino acids. Of the read, only the CDR3 DNA is kept; its 42 bases are in frame from base 1. Receptors were amplified or captured by the immunoSEQ multiplex PCR assay. For the multiplex PCR, a mixture combining 60 forward primers for TCR Vbeta segments and 13 reverse primers for TCR Jbeta segments was used. The CDR3 region of rearranged TCR beta genes was amplified from genomic DNA by a multiplex PCR assay. The amplified TCR beta libraries were sequenced on the Illumina HiSeq System as 87-base-pair reads. The study's own analysis went as follows. A later analysis counted some 74 million unique TCR beta chains across the 670 or so repertoires, and some 12 million of these chains were shared by at least two donors. Raw reads were error-corrected and collapsed into unique sequences by a nearest-neighbor algorithm in which closely related sequences were merged to remove PCR and sequencing errors. V, D and J gene segments were assigned by aligning CDR3 sequences to IMGT reference sequences. For a sequence to be retained, a match of at least six nucleotides to both a V gene segment and a J gene segment was required. Rearrangements were called productive when the CDR3 lacked stop codons and stayed in frame with V and J; all others were non-productive. CDR3 was defined by IMGT convention, running from the second conserved V-encoded cysteine to the conserved J-encoded phenylalanine. In an earlier analysis of roughly 580 of the donors, sequences lacking an unambiguous match to a single V gene segment were excluded. An earlier analysis of a few hundred of the donors called V segments functional above 56.7% productive rearrangements and segregating when the between-donor standard deviation exceeded 5%. A statistical classification framework was developed to diagnose cytomegalovirus status using the catalog of TCR beta chain sequences. A later analysis assigned V and J genes by comparing TCR nucleotide sequences with IMGT/GENE-DB human TR gene sequences. The TCRdist pipeline was used in a later analysis to assign CDR3 sequences and most-parsimonious VDJ recombination scenarios. A later analysis defined each TCR beta chain by its CDR3 amino acid sequence plus V-gene family, and excluded reads lacking a unique V-gene family. To address suspected cross-contamination and a sequencing artifact, a later analysis removed 550 to 750 highly shared, low-generation-probability nucleotide sequences. A later analysis calculated a clonal expansion index for each public chain from normalized within-repertoire ranks of inferred template counts. In a later analysis, generation probabilities were computed with a VDJ recombination model fitted to out-of-frame rearrangements, and the resulting probabilities were checked against IGoR. Hypergeometric tests were used in a later analysis to score TCR-TCR, TCR-HLA and TCR-CMV co-occurrence, with a repertoire-size bias correction applied to the TCR pairs. A later analysis estimated false discovery rates by permuting HLA or CMV assignments 20 times. In a later analysis, co-occurring TCRs were grouped using DBSCAN, with TCRdist sequence similarity added in when clustering inside HLA-allele-positive subsets. Repertoires with fewer than 30,000 or more than 120,000 public chains were left out of co-occurrence clustering, as were five repertoires with anomalous nucleotide sharing. TCRdb retrieved this table from immuneACCESS and kept in-frame rearrangements only. Not all clones are present; in checked studies, unresolved V genes account for under half, and no reason is known for the remainder. The DNA gave D and trimming, while V, J and clone size come from that table. This sample holds approximately 150,000 clones; 80% were observed only once. Clones ranked in the top ten supply 1.3% of the sample.

The sequenced sample consisted of PBMCs. The V gene is TRBV30 and the J gene is TRBJ1-1; TRBD1 is a weak D gene call, 5 bases matching. This receptor was taken from a man between 25 and 39 years old in good health and CMV-seronegative. The base sequence is TGTGCCTGGAGGGTCCAGGGATCGAACACTGAAGCTTTCTTT. The encoded protein is CAWRVQGSNTEAFF.